A selection of T cell receptor beta chains follows, all from one sample in a study of shared clonotypes between healthy human individuals. Profiled with immunoSEQ multiplex PCR; TCRdb holds only in-frame clones, not every one. The top ten hold about 1.5% of the sample, which has about 1 million clones, around 75% seen once. Sequencing used memory CD4+ T cells sorted from blood. These receptors were taken from a man aged 18 to 30 in good health. Each CDR3 is given with its conserved first and last residue. A D gene is named only where the DNA matches it firmly. Part of the rows lack a size; the others show once, few, many or a class for expanded clones.

TGTGCCAGCAGCTTAGGCCCCGCGTCCAATCAGCCCCAGCATTTT | CASSLGPASNQPQHF | NA | TRBJ1-5 | NA | TRBV7-8
TGTGCCAGCAGTGAAGGGACCATGAGGGATTCACCCCTCCACTTT | CASSEGTMRDSPLHF | NA | TRBJ1-6 | NA | TRBV25-1
TGCGCCAGCAGCTCTAAACAGAGGGGCGGGAACACTGAAGCTTTCTTT | CASSSKQRGGNTEAFF | NA | TRBJ1-1 | NA | TRBV5-1
TGTGCCAGCTCGCCACTAGCGGGGCTAGCCAAAAACATTCAGTACTTC | CASSPLAGLAKNIQYF | once | TRBJ2-4 | TRBD2 | TRBV18
TGTGCCAGTAGTGAGAGTGCTAGCGGGGACTACGAGCAGTACTTC | CASSESASGDYEQYF | NA | TRBJ2-7 | TRBD2 | TRBV19
TGCGCCAGCAGCCAAGTACCGGCGAGCCCCGGATCTTCCTCTGGAAACACCATATATTTT | CASSQVPASPGSSSGNTIYF | NA | TRBJ1-3 | NA | TRBV4-1
TGCGCCAGCAGCTTGTGGGGTGAAACAGATACGCAGTATTTT | CASSLWGETDTQYF | NA | TRBJ2-3 | NA | TRBV5-1
TGTGCCAGCACCACAGCTCGGCAGGGCTACGAGCAGTACTTC | CASTTARQGYEQYF | NA | TRBJ2-7 | NA | TRBV6-1
TGTGCCTGGAGTGTAATGGGGATTGGAGAAAAACTGTTTTTT | CAWSVMGIGEKLFF | NA | TRBJ1-4 | NA | TRBV30
TGTGCCAGCAGCGTAGGAGGCGGGTACGGGGAGCTGTTTTTT | CASSVGGGYGELFF | NA | TRBJ2-2 | NA | TRBV9
TGTGCCAGCAGCTTAGGACCCCCGAGGTTAAGGTCCTACAATGAGCAGTTCTTC | CASSLGPPRLRSYNEQFF | few | TRBJ2-1 | NA | TRBV7-6
TGTGCCAGCAGTGTTACATACCAGGATTCCTACGAGCAGTACTTC | CASSVTYQDSYEQYF | NA | TRBJ2-7 | NA | TRBV6-1
TGCGCCAGCAGCCCGTGGGGGTACAATTCACCCCTCCACTTT | CASSPWGYNSPLHF | NA | TRBJ1-6 | NA | TRBV5-1
TGTGCCAGCAGAAGGGACAGGGGTAGGGATGAGCAGTTCTTC | CASRRDRGRDEQFF | few | TRBJ2-1 | NA | TRBV21-1